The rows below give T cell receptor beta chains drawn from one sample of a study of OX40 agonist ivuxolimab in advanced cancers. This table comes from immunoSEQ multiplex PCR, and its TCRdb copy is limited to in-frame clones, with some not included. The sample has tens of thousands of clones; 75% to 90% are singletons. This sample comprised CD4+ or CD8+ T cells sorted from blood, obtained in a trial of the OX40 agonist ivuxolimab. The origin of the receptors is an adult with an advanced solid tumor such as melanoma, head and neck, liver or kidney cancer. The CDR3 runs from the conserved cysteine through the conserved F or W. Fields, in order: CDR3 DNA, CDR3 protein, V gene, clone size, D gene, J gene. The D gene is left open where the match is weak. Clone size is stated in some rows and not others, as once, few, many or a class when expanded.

TGTGCCAGCAGCTCACAACGACGGGACAGGGGTGGCGATACGCAGTATTTT CASSSQRRDRGGDTQYF TRBV7-9 NA TRBD1 TRBJ2-3
TGCGCCAGCAGCTTGACCCCCGTGGAGAACACTGAAGCTTTCTTT CASSLTPVENTEAFF TRBV5-1 NA NA TRBJ1-1
TGTGCCAGCAGTGAACGGGGGGCTCAGCCCCAGCATTTT CASSERGAQPQHF TRBV6-1 NA NA TRBJ1-5
TGCGCCAGCAGATGGGCCAGCGAGGGCACTGAAGCTTTCTTT CASRWASEGTEAFF TRBV5-1 NA NA TRBJ1-1
TGTGCCACCAGCAGAGATCGCTACGAGCAGTACTTC CATSRDRYEQYF TRBV15 NA NA TRBJ2-7
TGTGCCTGGAGTGGGCTTATTGAAAAACTGTTTTTT CAWSGLIEKLFF TRBV30 once NA TRBJ1-4
TGTGCCAGCAGGGATACAGCCGATCAGCCCCAGCATTTT CASRDTADQPQHF TRBV2 NA NA TRBJ1-5
TGTGCCAGCAGTGAGACTTACGAGCAGTACTTC CASSETYEQYF TRBV28 NA NA TRBJ2-7
TGTGCCAGCAGCCCGCGTTTTGAAGCTTTCTTT CASSPRFEAFF TRBV7-2 NA NA TRBJ1-1
TGTGCCAGCAGTGAACGACCAGGGCTAAACTCTGGAAACACCATATATTTT CASSERPGLNSGNTIYF TRBV6-1 NA NA TRBJ1-3
TGTGCCAGCAGCGTCAACCGGCAAGAGACCCAGTACTTC CASSVNRQETQYF TRBV7-2 NA NA TRBJ2-5
TGCGCCAGCAGCTTGCGACAGGGCTCTGGAAACACCATATATTTT CASSLRQGSGNTIYF TRBV5-1 NA TRBD1 TRBJ1-3
TGTGCCTGCTTGGCGAACACTGAAGCTTTCTTT CACLANTEAFF TRBV28 NA NA TRBJ1-1
TGTGCCAGTAGTTTTAGGGGAGGGTCCTACAATGAGCAGTTCTTC CASSFRGGSYNEQFF TRBV19 NA TRBD2 TRBJ2-1
TGTGCCAGCAGCGTAGCCCACCTGGAGACAGGGTGGTATGGCACAGATACGCAGTATTTT CASSVAHLETGWYGTDTQYF TRBV9 NA TRBD1 TRBJ2-3
TGTGCCAGCAGCGTAGCTCCGGGTCCAGATACGCAGTATTTT CASSVAPGPDTQYF TRBV9 NA NA TRBJ2-3
TGTGCCAGCAGTTTGGGACAAAACTATGGCTACACCTTC CASSLGQNYGYTF TRBV28 NA NA TRBJ1-2
TGTGCCAGCAGCCGAGGGACAGGGTACTATGGCTACACCTTC CASSRGTGYYGYTF TRBV6-5 NA TRBD1 TRBJ1-2
TGTGCCAGCTCACCAGCGCCATCGAACACTGAAGCTTTCTTT CASSPAPSNTEAFF TRBV18 NA NA TRBJ1-1
TGTGCCAGCACCGGGGCAGGGATGGACGGCTACACCTTC CASTGAGMDGYTF TRBV27 NA NA TRBJ1-2
TGCGCCAGCAGCCAAGATCACGGGGAATGGAACACTGAAGCTTTCTTT CASSQDHGEWNTEAFF TRBV4-1 NA NA TRBJ1-1
TGTGCCAGCAGTGGAACAGGGGGCCAGCCCCAGCATTTT CASSGTGGQPQHF TRBV6-5 NA TRBD1 TRBJ1-5
TGTGCCAGCAGCCCCACAGGGGGAGGCAATCAGCCCCAGCATTTT CASSPTGGGNQPQHF TRBV9 NA TRBD1 TRBJ1-5
TGTGCCAGCAGTTACGGGGGGCTGGGCTATGGCTACACCTTC CASSYGGLGYGYTF TRBV6-5 NA NA TRBJ1-2
TGTGCCAGCAGCTTAGACAGGCTCTATGGCTACACCTTC CASSLDRLYGYTF TRBV5-4 NA NA TRBJ1-2
TGTGCCAGCAGCCAAGATGGGGACAGGGGTTTTGTAACCAGCTCCTACAATGAGCAGTTCTTC CASSQDGDRGFVTSSYNEQFF TRBV4-2 NA TRBD1 TRBJ2-1
TGTGCCACCAGCAGAAAAGGGACTAGCGGGCCTCGCACAGATACGCAGTATTTT CATSRKGTSGPRTDTQYF TRBV15 NA TRBD2 TRBJ2-3
TGCGCCAGCAGCTTGGGACCAGGGATGAACACTGAAGCTTTCTTT CASSLGPGMNTEAFF TRBV5-1 NA NA TRBJ1-1
TGTGCCAGCAGTCCCAGGGACGAGCAGTACTTC CASSPRDEQYF TRBV27 NA NA TRBJ2-7
TGTGCCAGTAAGGCAGGGGGTGAGACCCAGTACTTC CASKAGGETQYF TRBV19 NA TRBD1 TRBJ2-5
TGTGCCAGCTCACCACGAATCCTAGCGGGAAGGTCCGTCGGGGAGCTGTTTTTT CASSPRILAGRSVGELFF TRBV18 once TRBD2 TRBJ2-2
TGCGCCAGCAGCTCGGGGCGGGACAGGGAGCAGTTCTTC CASSSGRDREQFF TRBV5-1 NA TRBD1 TRBJ2-1
TGTGCCAGCAGCTTGTTCCCCCAAAGGACGACTGGAAACACCATATATTTT CASSLFPQRTTGNTIYF TRBV5-4 NA NA TRBJ1-3
TGTGCCAGCAGCCCGAACGGGGGGGCCGGCACAGATACGCAGTATTTT CASSPNGGAGTDTQYF TRBV7-6 NA TRBD2 TRBJ2-3
TGTGCCAGCAGCCAATTGGATCAGCCCCAGCATTTT CASSQLDQPQHF TRBV6-1 NA NA TRBJ1-5
TGCGCCAGCAAATCGGCACCTAACACTGAAGCTTTCTTT CASKSAPNTEAFF TRBV5-1 NA NA TRBJ1-1
TGTGCCAGCAGCTCAGGGGCCAATCAGCCCCAGCATTTT CASSSGANQPQHF TRBV5-6 NA NA TRBJ1-5
TGTGCCAGCAGTTTAATGGGGGAGTGGGAGACCCAGTACTTC CASSLMGEWETQYF TRBV27 NA NA TRBJ2-5
TGTGCCAGCAGTCATGGAACATGGGACAACCCCTACAATGAGCAGTTCTTC CASSHGTWDNPYNEQFF TRBV11-2 NA NA TRBJ2-1
TGTGCCATCAATGCGGACCCCCAAGAGACCCAGTACTTC CAINADPQETQYF TRBV10-3 once NA TRBJ2-5
TGTGCCAGTAGTATGGGACTAGCCGATTCGGAGCAGTACTTC CASSMGLADSEQYF TRBV19 NA TRBD2 TRBJ2-7
TGTGCCAGCAGCAAGGCGGGAGGGCCCGGGGATTCTGGGGCCAACGTCCTGACTTTC CASSKAGGPGDSGANVLTF TRBV7-2 NA TRBD2 TRBJ2-6
TGTGCCAGCAGTACTAGCGGGAGGGGCCTAGGTGAGCAGTTCTTC CASSTSGRGLGEQFF TRBV6-1 NA TRBD2 TRBJ2-1
TGTGCCAGCAGCACCCAACAGGGGGTCGTCCGTGGTTACACCTTC CASSTQQGVVRGYTF TRBV9 NA TRBD1 TRBJ1-2